This T cell receptor beta chain was captured in a study of shared T cell receptors in the human thymus (dated by TCRdb to about 2021). For the wider study: The study examined how the human thymus generates shared, self-reactive T-cell receptor alpha chains.

CDR1 LNHNV and CDR2 YYDKDF were looked up in the germline V gene (reference sequence). Spanning cysteine to phenylalanine, the CDR3 consists of 17 amino acids. Here the CDR3 DNA is all that survives: 51 bases in frame from base 1. Trimming removed 0 bases from V and 0 bases from J; the gene matches leave 5 bases unexplained. Library method: the immunoSEQ multiplex PCR assay. This is the immuneACCESS table as TCRdb keeps it, with only in-frame sequences that have V and J called. A part of the clones is gone; compared with another copy, unresolved V genes explain less than half, and the rest is unexplained. In this sample the table shows about 660,000 clones, roughly 90% of which occur a single time. The ten largest clones represent 0.0085% to 0.012% of the sample. Points on this clone: Its binding antigen is unknown. Base qualities are not at hand, and no much larger clone is one base apart.

The same data also went into a second study, on human thymus T cells. In that second paper, the authors write: Donors were immunologically healthy infants undergoing open corrective cardiac surgery for congenital heart defects in Finland. Thymus tissue was obtained as surgical resects removed during corrective cardiac surgery. Usage of V and J gene segments appeared to be biased in both the thymic and the peripheral blood repertoires. According to the related research, thymic TCR repertoires were highly overlapping among unrelated individuals. TCR alpha and beta repertoires from seven to nine infant thymus samples and a few related peripheral blood samples were characterized in the study. Donor ages ranged from about 7 to 250 days, and the cohort comprised six or seven male and a couple of female infants. After being mechanically released from the tissue, thymocytes were kept at -70 degrees C in pellets of roughly 10-33 million cells. Genomic DNA was extracted from frozen cell pellets with a QIAsymphony instrument. The immunoSEQ multiplex PCR assay was used to amplify the TCRB and TCRAD loci from a standardized amount of quality-controlled genomic DNA. The amplicons spanned the V(D)J region and were long enough to cover the CDR3 and allow V and J genes to be identified. The commercial immunoSEQ service was used to sequence amplicons on an Illumina platform. Primer bias and sequencing errors were corrected as previously described, and TCRAD and TCRB definitions were based on the IMGT database. The repertoires were analysed using immunoSEQ Analyzer 3.0 and VDJTools for basic statistics, V/J segment usage, diversity estimates, rarefaction and pairwise overlap. Diversity was estimated with Chao1, ChaoE, Efron-Thisted, Shannon and inverse Simpson indices, and also on datasets down-sampled to the smallest sample. Repertoire overlap was assessed by strict matching of CDR3 nucleotide sequence, V gene and J gene, and clustering was done by Jaccard-based multidimensional scaling. On average, thymus samples yielded 800,000 or so unique TCRB clonotypes, whereas blood samples yielded 75,000 to 95,000.

The TCR sequence derives from a boy less than two years old with a congenital heart defect. Donor details come from another sample of the same person, matched by shared clones. Sequencing input: thymocytes. The chain is encoded by TRBV15 joined to TRBJ2-1, with 7 bases matching TRBD2. CDR3 region: CATSRDRSGGSYNEQFF. The DNA reads TGTGCCACCAGCAGAGACCGCTCGGGAGGCTCCTACAATGAGCAGTTCTTC.